The present T cell receptor (beta chain) was sequenced within a study of shared clonotypes between healthy human individuals. All donors were healthy HIV-negative adults lacking recent acute infections or vaccinations. The split of CD4+ cells yielded CD45RA+ naive and CD45RA-negative memory subsets. As concerns this clone: Antigen specificity is unknown.

TCRdb's copy holds only in-frame clones and misses some; the assay was immunoSEQ multiplex PCR. This table has 2 million or so clones, 85% to 95% appearing once. Whole-study results and caveats: Generally, naive subsets (rather than memory subsets) showed larger estimated richness. It was observed that around 5% of naive CD4 clonotypes were shared across a handful of donors.

Deletions cut 2 bases from V and 5 bases from J, with 4 bases between. The CDR3 is 11 residues long. CDR1 MNHNS and CDR2 SASEGT come from the germline V gene. The sequencing input was naive CD4+ T cells sorted from blood. The subset denotes: CD45RA+ positively selected. The receptor was derived from a man younger than 35 in good health. The chain has TRBV6-1 and TRBJ2-7; unclear D gene. CDR3 nucleotides: TGTGCCAGCAGTGAAAGACACGAGCAGTACTTC. It codes for CASSERHEQYF.